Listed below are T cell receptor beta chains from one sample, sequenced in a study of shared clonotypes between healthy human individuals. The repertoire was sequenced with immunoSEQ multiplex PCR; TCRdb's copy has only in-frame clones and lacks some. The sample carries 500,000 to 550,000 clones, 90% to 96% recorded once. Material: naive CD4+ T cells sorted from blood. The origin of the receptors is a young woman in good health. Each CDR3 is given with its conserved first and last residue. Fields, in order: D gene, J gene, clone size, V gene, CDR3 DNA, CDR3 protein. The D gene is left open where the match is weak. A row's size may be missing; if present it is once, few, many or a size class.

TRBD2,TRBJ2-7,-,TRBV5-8,TGTGCCACCACAGAGCGGGGCCTGGCGAATCTCAGCTCCTACGAGCAGTACTTC,CATTERGLANLSSYEQYF
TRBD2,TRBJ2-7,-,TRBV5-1,TGCGCCAGCAGCTTGGACATAGCGGGAGGGCCTGGCCACGAGCAGTACTTC,CASSLDIAGGPGHEQYF
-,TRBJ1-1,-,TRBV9,TGTGCCAGCAGTATTGACATGAACACTGAAGCTTTCTTT,CASSIDMNTEAFF
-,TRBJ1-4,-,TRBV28,TGTGCCAGCAGTAAATCCGGGACACGTCGTCAAAAACTGTTTTTT,CASSKSGTRRQKLFF
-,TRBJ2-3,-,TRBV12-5,TGTGCTAGTGGTTTGATCAACTCAGATACGCAGTATTTT,CASGLINSDTQYF
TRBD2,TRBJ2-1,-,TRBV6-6,TGTGCCAGCAGTTTACTAGCGGGAGTTGACAATGAGCAGTTCTTC,CASSLLAGVDNEQFF
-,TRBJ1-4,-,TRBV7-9,TGTGCCAGCAGGAAAAGCGATGAAAAACTGTTTTTT,CASRKSDEKLFF
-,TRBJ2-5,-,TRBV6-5,TGTGCCAGCGGGGAGGGACAGACGTACGAGACCCAGTACTTC,CASGEGQTYETQYF
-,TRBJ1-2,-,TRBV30,TGTGCCTTCGCCCAGGGAGGACGGGGCTACACCTTC,CAFAQGGRGYTF
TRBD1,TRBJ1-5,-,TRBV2,TGTGCCAGCAGTTTTACAGGGGACCAGCCCCAGCATTTT,CASSFTGDQPQHF
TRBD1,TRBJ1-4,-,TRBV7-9,TGTGCCAGCAGCAGACCGGGACAGTCTAATGAAAAACTGTTTTTT,CASSRPGQSNEKLFF
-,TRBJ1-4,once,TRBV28,TGTGCCAGCAGTTTATACGGGGCAGCTAATGAAAAACTGTTTTTT,CASSLYGAANEKLFF
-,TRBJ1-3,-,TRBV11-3,TGTGCCAGCAGCTCGGTCCGGACCTCTGGAAACACCATATATTTT,CASSSVRTSGNTIYF
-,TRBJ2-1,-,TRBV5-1,TGCGCCAGCAGCTTTTGGGGGACTCAGGGCTCCTACAATGAGCAGTTCTTC,CASSFWGTQGSYNEQFF
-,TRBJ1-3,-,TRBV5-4,TGTGCCAGCAGCTGGGCCGGGACCGTCGGGAACACCATATATTTT,CASSWAGTVGNTIYF
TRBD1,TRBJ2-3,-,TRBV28,TGTGCCAGCAGTTTCCCAAGCCTCGGGACAGGGGGATCAGATACGCAGTATTTT,CASSFPSLGTGGSDTQYF
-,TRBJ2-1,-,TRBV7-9,TGTGCCAGCAGCTTAATGGACTCCCGCCTCGAGCAGTTCTTC,CASSLMDSRLEQFF
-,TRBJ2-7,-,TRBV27,TGTGCCAGCAGTCAGCCGGACAACGCCGCCTACGAGCAGTACTTC,CASSQPDNAAYEQYF
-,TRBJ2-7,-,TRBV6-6,TGTGCCAGCAGCCCATCCTATGTGGTCTACGAGCAGTACTTC,CASSPSYVVYEQYF
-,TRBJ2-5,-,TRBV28,TGTGCCAGCAAGACCGGGAGCCCCCGCGAGACCCAGTACTTC,CASKTGSPRETQYF
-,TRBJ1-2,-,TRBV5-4,TGTGCCAGCAGCGGGGAACCGGTGGGTGCCGGTGGCTACACCTTC,CASSGEPVGAGGYTF
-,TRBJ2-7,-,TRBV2,TGTGCCTCCTCCTCCTCCGGCACGGCTTGGGGCGAGCAGTACTTC,CASSSSGTAWGEQYF